This T cell receptor (beta chain) was retrieved from a study of CDR3 diversity in severe acne. Trimming removed 0 bases at V and 2 bases at J, with 13 bases between. CDR1 is MGHRA, CDR2 YSYEKL, per germline. The CDR3 totals 17 residues. Using its own MiXCR run on the PCR reads, TCRdb lists one record per CDR3 protein. Here the sample spans some 85,000 distinct CDR3 sequences, under 55% being singletons. The chain has TRBV4-1 and TRBJ2-2, with D possibly being TRBD1 (5 bases). Sequencing was done on a sample of blood. This TCR was recovered from a male donor with severe acne vulgaris. This CDR3 is CASSQEKGFLNTGELFF. In nucleotides, the CDR3 is TGCGCCAGCAGCCAAGAAAAGGGGTTTCTAAACACCGGGGAGCTGTTTTTT.